The 5 T cell receptor beta chains below were found in one sample sequenced in a study of control samples from healthy donors and cancer patients. The table came from immunoSEQ multiplex PCR; TCRdb's copy has only in-frame clones and leaves some out. In the table there are approximately 20,000 clones, less than 90% of which are singletons. The sequenced sample was PBMCs. These receptors all stem from a man in his sixties with colorectal cancer.

This chain connects TRBV6-5 to TRBJ1-5; 8 bases match TRBD1. The CDR3 is 15 amino acids. The germline CDR1 and CDR2 sequences are MNHEY and SVGAGI. J lost 2 bases, V lost 8 bases, and 8 bases had no gene match. The CDR3 spells CASGSGGAGNQPQHF. In nucleotides, the CDR3 is TGTGCCAGCGGCTCAGGGGGCGCGGGCAATCAGCCCCAGCATTTT.

The V and J genes are TRBV7-9 and TRBJ2-5; TRBD2 agrees at 8 bases. Trimming took 1 base from V and 3 from J; bases not matched to a gene: 10. The CDR3 covers 17 residues. Per the germline V gene, CDR1 is SEHNR and CDR2 is FQNEAQ (reference sequence). For the CDR3, the DNA is TGTGCCAGCAGCTTAGTGGGTAGCGGGGCGTCAAAAGAGACCCAGTACTTC. It is translated as CASSLVGSGASKETQYF. The full variable domain, in which reference TRBV7-9 and TRBJ2-5 provide the parts outside the CDR3, is DTGVSQNPRHKITKRGQNVTFRCDPISEHNRLYWYRQTLGQGPEFLTYFQNEAQLEKSRLLSDRFSAERPKGSFSTLEIQRTEQGDSAMYLCASSLVGSGASKETQYFGPGTRLLVL.

The chain employs TRBV10-1 and TRBJ2-6, with D maybe TRBD1 (5 bases). V was pared by 3 bases and J by 4 bases, with 10 bases between. Germline values: CDR1 WNHNN, CDR2 SYGVQD (reference sequence). CDR3 length: 15 residues. The CDR3 is CASSDRGTGANVLTF. CDR3 in DNA: TGCGCCAGCAGTGATAGGGGCACAGGGGCCAACGTCCTGACTTTC.

The rearrangement uses TRBV5-8 and TRBJ2-5, with 11 bases lining up with TRBD2. Unmatched junction bases numbered 7, after V lost 0 bases and J lost 0 bases. CDR1 is SGHTS, CDR2 YDEGEE, per germline. CDR3 length: 18 residues. Written as DNA, the CDR3 is TGTGCCAGCAGCTTGGGTACTAGCGGGGGCCCGTACCAAGAGACCCAGTACTTC. It translates to CASSLGTSGGPYQETQYF.

V is TRBV9 and J is TRBJ1-2, with D possibly TRBD1 on 6 matching bases. Germline V gene sequence: CDR1 SGDLS, CDR2 YYNGEE. The ends were cut back, 7 bases at V and 8 bases at J, with 21 bases in the middle. CDR3 length: 14 amino acids. DNA for the CDR3: TGTGCCAGCCGCAGCCCGGACAGCGCAGGCGGCTACACCTTC. This sequence encodes CASRSPDSAGGYTF.